The 8 T cell receptor beta chains below were found in one sample sequenced in a study of blood T cell repertoires in COVID-19 (TCRdb year 2020). Library preparation was by the immunoSEQ multiplex PCR assay. Held by TCRdb, this immuneACCESS table contains in-frame sequences only and omits some clones. Under half of the omission traces to an unresolved V gene where checked; the cause of the rest is unknown. For this sample there are 150,000 or so clones; around 83% appear just once. The ten largest account for roughly 8.7% of the sample. Sequenced input: peripheral blood. These receptor sequences come from an older woman with acute or convalescent COVID-19.

The chain couples TRBV19 to TRBJ2-7; maybe TRBD2 (6 bases). CDR1 is LNHDA, CDR2 SQIVND, per germline (reference sequence). The CDR3 spans 13 residues. V shed 3 bases and J shed 2 bases, with 8 bases lying between them. Written as DNA, the CDR3 is TGTGCCAGTAGTATGGGCGGGGCCTACGAGCAGTACTTC. Translated: CASSMGGAYEQYF.

The chain couples TRBV19 to TRBJ2-2; TRBD2 is a possible D gene (6 bases). The germline V gene has CDR1 LNHDA and CDR2 SQIVND (reference sequence). The V gene lost 6 bases and the J gene lost 4 bases, with 15 bases spanning the gap. The CDR3 length is 15 residues. The CDR3 DNA reads TGTGCCAGTAGCGCGAGGGCGGGGCGCACCGGGGAGCTGTTTTTT. Translation: CASSARAGRTGELFF.

This chain connects TRBV4-1 to TRBJ2-7; D remains unclear. This CDR3 comprises 12 residues. Trimming shortened V by 5 bases and J by 2 bases, and 7 bases separated the two germline ends. Per the germline V gene, CDR1 is MGHRA and CDR2 is YSYEKL. The CDR3 spells CASSMAPYEQYF. CDR3 nucleotide sequence: TGCGCCAGCAGCATGGCCCCCTACGAGCAGTACTTC.

The chain recombines TRBV5-3 with TRBJ1-2; 10 bases fit TRBD1. TRBV5-3 is flagged as an ORF with uncertain function. This CDR3 region has 16 residues. With 4 bases clipped from V and 12 bases from J, the junction kept 18 bases outside the gene matches. In DNA, the CDR3 is TGTGCCAGAAGCACTCCCCTGCGGGACAGGGGATCGAGGGACACCTTC. Amino acid sequence: CARSTPLRDRGSRDTF.

The chain uses TRBV5-5 and TRBJ1-2; the match to TRBD1 covers 9 bases. CDR3 size: 16 residues. V shed 5 bases and J 6 bases; nucleotides not matched to a gene: 14. Germline lookup yields CDR1 SGHKS and CDR2 YYEKEE (reference sequence). CDR3 nucleotides: TGTGCCAGCAGAAAATCTCCGGGACAGGGAGCGGATGGCTACACCTTC. Translating it yields CASRKSPGQGADGYTF. Using reference TRBV5-5 and TRBJ1-2 for the parts outside the CDR3, the full variable domain is DAGVTQSPTHLIKTRGQQVTLRCSPISGHKSVSWYQQVLGQGPQFIFQYYEKEERGRGNFPDRFSARQFPNYSSELNVNALLLGDSALYLCASRKSPGQGADGYTFGSGTRLTVV.

V usage is TRBV11-2 and J usage is TRBJ1-2, with D unclear. The CDR3 loop spans 13 amino acids. Germline V gene sequence: CDR1 SGHAT, CDR2 FQNNGV. Trimming pared 5 bases from V and 2 bases from J, leaving 9 bases between. The CDR3 region is CASSLRENYGYTF. CDR3 nucleotides: TGTGCCAGCAGCCTTAGGGAGAACTATGGCTACACCTTC. Using reference TRBV11-2 and TRBJ1-2 for the parts outside the CDR3, the full variable domain is EAGVAQSPRYKIIEKRQSVAFWCNPISGHATLYWYQQILGQGPKLLIQFQNNGVVDDSQLPKDRFSAERLKGVDSTLKIQPAKLEDSAVYLCASSLRENYGYTFGSGTRLTVV.

This chain uses TRBV10-3 with TRBJ1-2; 10 nucleotides match TRBD1. Germline lookup yields CDR1 ENHRY and CDR2 SYGVKD. V was pared by 5 bases and J by 8 bases, with 5 bases of the junction left unmatched. The CDR3 runs 13 residues. The CDR3 region is CAISPRDRGGYTF. The CDR3 region has the DNA TGTGCCATCAGTCCCCGGGACAGGGGCGGCTACACCTTC.

This clone was detected only once. The chain recombines TRBV7-6 with TRBJ1-1; D may be TRBD1 (6 bases). The germline V and J ends were trimmed by 1 base and 7 bases, with 10 bases remaining between them. The CDR3 sequence is 13 residues long. CDR1 is SGHVS, CDR2 FNYEAQ, per germline. The CDR3 spells CASSLGQDGEAFF. Here the CDR3 DNA reads TGTGCCAGCAGCTTAGGACAGGACGGTGAAGCTTTCTTT.